Below are 22 T cell receptor beta chains sequenced from a single sample in a study of T cell changes during pregnancy in multiple sclerosis. Libraries were prepared by immunoSEQ multiplex PCR; TCRdb keeps only in-frame clonotypes and omits some of them. The table includes 75,000 to 85,000 clones, roughly 93% detected once. Material: peripheral blood, obtained in the second trimester of pregnancy. The receptors were gathered from a female donor with multiple sclerosis, enrolled in a pregnancy study.

The chain recombines TRBV9 with TRBJ2-3; 15 bases agree with TRBD2. After removal of 0 bases from V and 4 bases from J, the junction contained 18 bases not matched to a gene. The CDR3 is made up of 22 amino acids. CDR1 is SGDLS and CDR2 is YYNGEE in the germline V gene. The DNA of the CDR3 is TGTGCCAGCAGCGTAGTTTATCGGGCTGGGACTAGCGGGGGGTTTGGGCCAGATACGCAGTATTTT. Translated: CASSVVYRAGTSGGFGPDTQYF.

The CDR3 here is CASSQERQGFYEQYF. The CDR3 DNA sequence: TGTGCCAGCAGCCAAGAGAGACAGGGGTTTTACGAGCAGTACTTC. The gene calls are TRBV4-2 and TRBJ2-7; 8 bases agree with TRBD1. The CDR3 consists of 15 residues. J was trimmed by 4 bases and V by 0 bases; bases with no gene match: 5. Germline CDR1 reads LGHNA; CDR2 reads YNFKEQ.

Points on this clone: At one boundary the junction diverges from the germline segment, which might be a read error. This rearrangement joins TRBV7-7 to TRBJ2-3; 9 bases are a match to TRBD2. Per germline, CDR1 SSHAT and CDR2 FNYEAQ (reference sequence). The CDR3 consists of 15 residues. The CDR3, as DNA: TGTGCTAGCAGCCCAGCGGGGGGCCGCACAGATACGCAGTATTTT. Its translation is CASSPAGGRTDTQYF.

The chain joins TRBV5-4 to TRBJ2-5, with TRBD2 identical over 9 bases. Germline V gene sequence: CDR1 SGHNT, CDR2 YYREEE (reference sequence). The V gene end was trimmed by 4 bases and the J gene end by 4 bases; junction bases not matched to a gene: 2. This CDR3 is built from 13 residues. CDR3 loop: CASSRSGGETQYF. In nucleotides, the CDR3 is TGTGCCAGCAGCCGTAGCGGGGGAGAGACCCAGTACTTC.

This rearrangement joins TRBV6-1 to TRBJ1-4, with a weak D call TRBD1 (5 bases). V was cut by 6 bases and J by 7 bases, with 12 bases left in between. Germline CDR1 and CDR2: MNHNS and SASEGT. The CDR3 runs to 13 residues. The CDR3 reads CASRWDWGEKLFF. The CDR3 DNA sequence: TGTGCCAGCAGGTGGGACTGGGGTGAAAAACTGTTTTTT.

The V and J genes are TRBV10-2 and TRBJ1-5, with no clear D. Germline CDR1 is WSHSY and CDR2 is SAAADI. Trimming pared 3 bases from V and 9 bases from J, leaving 9 bases between. The CDR3 spans 12 residues. The CDR3 spells CASSDLSGPQHF. Written as DNA, the CDR3 is TGCGCCAGCAGTGACTTATCAGGGCCCCAGCATTTT.

The V and J genes are TRBV19 and TRBJ2-2, with TRBD1 as a possible D gene (5 bases). V was cut by 6 bases and J by 1 base, with 12 bases left in between. This CDR3 is 15 amino acids long. CDR1 is LNHDA and CDR2 is SQIVND in the germline V gene (reference sequence). The CDR3 coding sequence is TGTGCCAGTAGGACAGCCTCCAGGAACACCGGGGAGCTGTTTTTT. Its translation is CASRTASRNTGELFF. The complete variable domain, with remaining parts taken from reference TRBV19 and TRBJ2-2, reads DGGITQSPKYLFRKEGQNVTLSCEQNLNHDAMYWYRQDPGQGLRLIYYSQIVNDFQKGDIAEGYSVSREKKESFPLTVTSAQKNPTAFYLCASRTASRNTGELFFGEGSRLTVL.

This clone was seen only a few times. This sequence joins TRBV20-1 and TRBJ1-1; D is uncertain. CDR1 is DFQATT and CDR2 is SNEGSKA in the germline V gene (reference sequence). Trimming stripped 6 bases from V and 11 bases from J, with 7 bases between. This CDR3 is 8 amino acids long. In nucleotides, the CDR3 is TGCAGTGCCGGGGAGGCTTTCTTT. Translating it yields CSAGEAFF.

The chain recombines TRBV7-6 with TRBJ2-7; D is possibly TRBD1 (6 bases). Germline V lookup: CDR1 SGHVS, CDR2 FNYEAQ. This CDR3 has 14 residues. The V end was cut by 0 bases, the J end by 4 bases, with 10 bases between. Written as DNA, the CDR3 is TGTGCCAGCAGCTTAGCGGGCAGGGGATACGAGCAGTACTTC. Its translation is CASSLAGRGYEQYF.

The chain carries TRBV7-2 and TRBJ1-5; D is ambiguous. V was pared by 0 bases and J by 4 bases, with 7 bases between. The V gene's germline CDR1 is SGHTA and CDR2 FQGNSA. CDR3 size: 14 residues. CDR3 nucleotides: TGTGCCAGCAGCTTAGCCCCCCTGAATCAGCCCCAGCATTTT. This sequence encodes CASSLAPLNQPQHF. Full variable domain (rest looked up from reference TRBV7-2 and TRBJ1-5): GAGVSQSPSNKVTEKGKDVELRCDPISGHTALYWYRQSLGQGLEFLIYFQGNSAPDKSGLPSDRFSAERTGGSVSTLTIQRTQQEDSAVYLCASSLAPLNQPQHFGDGTRLSIL.

Worth noting for this clone: This specimen includes other DNA sequences encoding the same CDR3. This chain joins TRBV30 and TRBJ1-1, with D possibly matching TRBD1 (5 bases). From germline, CDR1 is GTSNPN and CDR2 SVGIG (reference sequence). Trimming pared 0 bases from V and 3 bases from J, leaving 8 bases between. The CDR3 is made up of 13 amino acids. DNA of the CDR3: TGTGCCTGGAGTGTAGGAGGGGACACTGAAGCTTTCTTT. It translates to CAWSVGGDTEAFF.

This sequence joins TRBV23-1 and TRBJ1-1; D might be TRBD1 (5 bases). TRBV23-1 is an open reading frame whose function is uncertain. This CDR3 region has 16 residues. V gave up 0 bases and J gave up 5 bases, with 16 bases separating them. The chain's CDR3 is CASSQSGLGGCTEAFF. CDR3 coding DNA: TGCGCCAGCAGTCAATCTGGATTGGGGGGATGTACTGAAGCTTTCTTT.

The CDR3 protein is CASSLTKPTTDTQYF. The DNA of the CDR3 is TGTGCCAGCAGTTTAACCAAACCTACCACAGATACGCAGTATTTT. V usage is TRBV27 and J usage is TRBJ2-3; D gene uncertain. The CDR3 runs 15 residues. Germline V gives CDR1 MNHEY, CDR2 SMNVEV (reference sequence). V gave up 2 bases and J gave up 2 bases, with 11 bases separating them.

J is TRBJ1-2 and V is TRBV6-5; unclear D gene. This CDR3 comprises 14 residues. Germline CDR1 MNHEY, CDR2 SVGAGI. The V end lost 5 bases, the J end lost 1 base, and 11 bases lay between the germline ends. This chain's CDR3 is CASSTLDFNYGYTF. The CDR3 DNA sequence: TGTGCCAGCAGTACCCTGGACTTTAACTATGGCTACACCTTC.

This chain uses TRBV7-9 with TRBJ1-2, with D perhaps matching TRBD1 (6 bases). Germline CDR1 reads SEHNR; CDR2 reads FQNEAQ (reference sequence). Deletions cut 3 bases from V and 8 bases from J, with 16 bases between. This CDR3 is 14 amino acids long. The CDR3 reads CASSLGGLSGGYTF. For the CDR3, the DNA is TGTGCCAGCAGCTTGGGGGGGCTCTCAGGGGGCTACACCTTC.

The V and J genes are TRBV5-1 and TRBJ2-3; tentatively, D is TRBD1 (6 bases). Deletions cut 0 bases from V and 4 bases from J, with 21 bases between. In germline, CDR1 is SGHRS, CDR2 YFSETQ. The CDR3 has 18 residues. The CDR3 coding sequence is TGCGCCAGCAGCTTGGCATGGCCGGGACGGGGACATTCAGATACGCAGTATTTT. This codes for CASSLAWPGRGHSDTQYF.

This sequence joins TRBV15 and TRBJ2-7, with 14 bases matching TRBD2. This CDR3 comprises 16 residues. Germline V gene data show CDR1 as LNHNV and CDR2 as YYDKDF (reference sequence). The V gene end was trimmed by 5 bases and the J gene end by 4 bases; junction bases not matched to a gene: 7. DNA for the CDR3: TGTGCCACCAGCCCCGTAGGGACTAGCGGGAGTTACGAGCAGTACTTC. Its translation is CATSPVGTSGSYEQYF.

CDR3 loop: CAINLSPGEKLFF. For the CDR3, the DNA is TGTGCCATCAATCTTTCCCCAGGAGAAAAACTGTTTTTT. The chain carries TRBV10-3 and TRBJ1-4; no clear D. The ends were cut back, 7 bases at V and 8 bases at J, with 14 bases in the middle. The germline CDR1 and CDR2 sequences are ENHRY and SYGVKD. The length of the CDR3 is 13 residues.

The chain is built from TRBV5-6 and TRBJ2-6; D is uncertain. The germline CDR1 and CDR2 sequences are SGHDT and YYEEEE. Deletions cut 2 bases from V and 0 bases from J, with 6 bases between. The CDR3 extends over 15 amino acids. In DNA form, the CDR3 reads TGTGCCAGCAGCTTCTACAGCTCTGGGGCCAACGTCCTGACTTTC. This sequence encodes CASSFYSSGANVLTF.

The V gene is TRBV5-1, the J gene TRBJ2-2; 13 bases are a match to TRBD2. The CDR3 consists of 16 residues. The V gene end was trimmed by 3 bases and the J gene end by 5 bases; junction bases not matched to a gene: 4. CDR1 is SGHRS and CDR2 is YFSETQ in the germline V gene. The CDR3 is CASSSRTSGGTGELFF. The CDR3 nucleotides read TGCGCCAGCAGCTCCCGGACTAGCGGGGGTACCGGGGAGCTGTTTTTT.

The chain joins TRBV9 to TRBJ1-1; D gene uncertain. The CDR3 consists of 13 residues. V dropped 2 bases and J dropped 5 bases, with 10 bases sitting between them. CDR1 and CDR2 (germline): SGDLS, YYNGEE. CDR3 sequence (DNA): TGTGCCAGCAGCGTTGGCGCGGGTACTGAAGCTTTCTTT. Translating gives CASSVGAGTEAFF.

This chain uses TRBV7-3 with TRBJ2-1; D perhaps matches TRBD1 (6 bases). Germline assignment: CDR1 SGHTA and CDR2 FQGTGA. CDR3 length equals 13 residues. V was pared by 3 bases and J by 9 bases, with 12 bases between. The CDR3 spells CASSLGWGREQFF. As DNA, the CDR3 is TGTGCCAGCAGCTTGGGGTGGGGGCGTGAGCAGTTCTTC.